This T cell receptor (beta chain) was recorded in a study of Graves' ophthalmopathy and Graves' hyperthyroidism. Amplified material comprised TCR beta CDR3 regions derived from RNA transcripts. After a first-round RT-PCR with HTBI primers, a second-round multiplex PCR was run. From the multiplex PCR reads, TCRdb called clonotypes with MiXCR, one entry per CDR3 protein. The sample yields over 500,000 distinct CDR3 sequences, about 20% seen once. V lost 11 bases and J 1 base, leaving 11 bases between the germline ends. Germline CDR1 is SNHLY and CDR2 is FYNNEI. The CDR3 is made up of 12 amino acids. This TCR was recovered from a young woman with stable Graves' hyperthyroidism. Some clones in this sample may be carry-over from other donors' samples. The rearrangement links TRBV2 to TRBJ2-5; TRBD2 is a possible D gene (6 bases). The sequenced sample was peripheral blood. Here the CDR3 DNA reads TGTGCCGCGGGGCAGCTCCAAGAGACCCAGTACTTC. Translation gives CAAGQLQETQYF.